The clone carrying this TCR beta chain was observed many times. As yet, its antigen is unknown. CDR3 length: 15 residues. Trimming took 0 bases from V and 3 from J, leaving 10 bases between them. The germline V gene encodes CDR1 SNHLY and CDR2 FYNNEI. These data originate in a study of CD8 T cells in ankylosing spondylitis. The study, taken as a whole, reports: Blood from ankylosing spondylitis patients appeared to carry a characteristic roughly eight-variant TCR beta motif.

TCRdb ran MiXCR on the 5' RACE reads and lists one entry per CDR3 protein. The top ten hold roughly 2.5% of the sample, which has about 250,000 distinct CDR3 sequences, 10% to 13% seen once. The specimen was blood, either unsorted or a sorted T cell fraction (not recorded which). The chain combines TRBV2 with TRBJ2-3; D is uncertain. The TCR originated in a male donor with ankylosing spondylitis or in good health (not recorded which). The CDR3 reads CASSEAPNPTDTQYF. In DNA, the CDR3 is TGTGCCAGCAGTGAAGCACCCAATCCAACAGATACGCAGTATTTT.